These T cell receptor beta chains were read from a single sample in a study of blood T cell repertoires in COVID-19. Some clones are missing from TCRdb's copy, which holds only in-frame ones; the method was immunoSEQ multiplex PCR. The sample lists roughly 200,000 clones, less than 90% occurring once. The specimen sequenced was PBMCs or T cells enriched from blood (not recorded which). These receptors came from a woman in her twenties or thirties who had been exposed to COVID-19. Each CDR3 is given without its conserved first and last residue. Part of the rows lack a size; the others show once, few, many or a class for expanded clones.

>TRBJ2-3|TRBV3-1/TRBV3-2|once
ASSPGQAAIDTQY
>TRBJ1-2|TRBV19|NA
ASSSGQAAGSYGYT
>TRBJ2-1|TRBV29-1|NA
SVEKLAGGNEQF
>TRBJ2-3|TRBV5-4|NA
ASSRTAQGTDTQY
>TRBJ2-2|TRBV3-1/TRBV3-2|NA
ASSQTGFTGELF
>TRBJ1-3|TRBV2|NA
ASTGTGFFGNTIY
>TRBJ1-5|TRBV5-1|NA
ASSLDWRNQPQH
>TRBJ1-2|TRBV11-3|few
ASSQAGTGGVMNGYT
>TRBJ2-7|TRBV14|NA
ASSQAPRQPYEQY
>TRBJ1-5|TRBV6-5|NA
ASSYRGNQPQH
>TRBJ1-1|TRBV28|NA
ASRQITEAF
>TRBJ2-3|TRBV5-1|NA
ASSLTGLGTDTQY
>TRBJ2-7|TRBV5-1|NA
ASSQPTGGSSYEQY
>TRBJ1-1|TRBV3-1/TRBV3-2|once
ASSRSGTEAF
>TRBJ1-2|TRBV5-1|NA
ASSSQGSNYGYT
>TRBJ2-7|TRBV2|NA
ASSALEAPYEQY
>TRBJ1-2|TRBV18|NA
ASSPSDRVGYT
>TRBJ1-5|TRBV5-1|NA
ASSSCTYSNQPQH
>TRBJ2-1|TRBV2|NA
ASSEAPYGGARRDEQF
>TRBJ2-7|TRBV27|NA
ATRPGGPPWEQY
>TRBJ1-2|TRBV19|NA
ASSMVGGTNYGYT
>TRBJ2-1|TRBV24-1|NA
ATSDPGQTYNEQF
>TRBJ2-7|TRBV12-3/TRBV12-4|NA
ASSYRASYEQY
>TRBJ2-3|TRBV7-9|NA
ASSGITGRATDTQY
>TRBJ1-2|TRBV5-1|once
ASSWGDAGGYGYT